This entry concerns a single TCR beta chain. These data originate in a study of blood T cell repertoires in COVID-19. Study overall: PBMCs, B-cell-depleted T cells, or T cells were the source of the cDNA or gDNA that made up the material.

Seattle researchers signed up patients amid active infection and tracked them longitudinally. Germline V gives CDR1 GTSNPN, CDR2 SVGIG (reference sequence). V gave up 8 bases and J gave up 0 bases; unmatched junction bases: 10. There are 15 residues in the CDR3. Original processing methods: How many nucleated cells were present was estimated from reference gene primer amplification. Clones were sequenced by immunoSEQ multiplex PCR, and TCRdb holds only the in-frame ones, with some missing. Clone size and the V and J calls come from that table; the DNA yielded D and trimming. Of a few hundred thousand clones in the sample, 80% to 90% were seen once.

The gene calls are TRBV30 and TRBJ2-1; TRBD2 aligns across 7 bases. The receptor's source is a woman in her thirties with COVID-19, enrolled during active disease. The material sequenced was peripheral blood. CDR3 DNA sequence: TGTGCCGGCGACCAGCGGGGTAGCTCCTACAATGAGCAGTTCTTC. The encoded protein is CAGDQRGSSYNEQFF.